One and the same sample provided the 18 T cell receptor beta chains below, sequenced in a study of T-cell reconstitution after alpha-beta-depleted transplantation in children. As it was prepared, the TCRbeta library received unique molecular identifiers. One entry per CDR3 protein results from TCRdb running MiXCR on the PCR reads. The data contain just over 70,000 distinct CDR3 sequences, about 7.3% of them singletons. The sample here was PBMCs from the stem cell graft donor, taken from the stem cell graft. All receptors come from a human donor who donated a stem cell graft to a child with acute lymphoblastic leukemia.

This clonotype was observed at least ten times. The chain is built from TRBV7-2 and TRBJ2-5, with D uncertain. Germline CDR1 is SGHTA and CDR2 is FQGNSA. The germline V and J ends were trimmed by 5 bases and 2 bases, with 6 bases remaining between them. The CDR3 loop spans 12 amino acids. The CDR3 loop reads CASSGIQETQYF. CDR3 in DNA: TGTGCCAGCAGCGGCATTCAAGAGACCCAGTACTTC. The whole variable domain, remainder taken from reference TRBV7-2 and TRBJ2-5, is GAGVSQSPSNKVTEKGKDVELRCDPISGHTALYWYRQSLGQGLEFLIYFQGNSAPDKSGLPSDRFSAERTGGSVSTLTIQRTQQEDSAVYLCASSGIQETQYFGPGTRLLVL.

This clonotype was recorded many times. The CDR3 DNA reads as TGTGCCAGCAGTCCCGGACTAGTTCGGACAGATACGCAGTATTTT. Amino acids: CASSPGLVRTDTQYF. The gene calls are TRBV12-3 or TRBV12-4 and TRBJ2-3, with 7 nucleotides matching TRBD2. Unmatched junction bases numbered 8, after V lost 5 bases and J lost 3 bases. This CDR3 is 15 amino acids long.

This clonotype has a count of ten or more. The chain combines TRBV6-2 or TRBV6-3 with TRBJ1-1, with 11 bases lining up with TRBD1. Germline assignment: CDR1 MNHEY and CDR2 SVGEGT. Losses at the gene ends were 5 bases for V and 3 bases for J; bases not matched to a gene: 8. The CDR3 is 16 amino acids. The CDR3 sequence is CASSTRTGGMDTEAFF. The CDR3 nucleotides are TGTGCCAGCAGTACCCGGACAGGGGGCATGGACACTGAAGCTTTCTTT.

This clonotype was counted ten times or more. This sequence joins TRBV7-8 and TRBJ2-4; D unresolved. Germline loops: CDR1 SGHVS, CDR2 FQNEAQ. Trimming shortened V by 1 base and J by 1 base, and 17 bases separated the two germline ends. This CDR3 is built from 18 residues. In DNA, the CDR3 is TGTGCCAGCAGCTTAGAGGCGGCAGGCCCAGCCGCCAAAAACATTCAGTACTTC. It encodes CASSLEAAGPAAKNIQYF.

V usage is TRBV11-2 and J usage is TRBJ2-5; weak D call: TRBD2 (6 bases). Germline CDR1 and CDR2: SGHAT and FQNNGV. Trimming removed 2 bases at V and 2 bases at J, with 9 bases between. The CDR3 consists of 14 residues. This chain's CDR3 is CASSLSTSQETQYF. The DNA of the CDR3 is TGTGCCAGCAGCTTATCGACTAGTCAAGAGACCCAGTACTTC. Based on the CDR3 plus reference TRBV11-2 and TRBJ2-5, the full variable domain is EAGVAQSPRYKIIEKRQSVAFWCNPISGHATLYWYQQILGQGPKLLIQFQNNGVVDDSQLPKDRFSAERLKGVDSTLKIQPAKLEDSAVYLCASSLSTSQETQYFGPGTRLLVL.

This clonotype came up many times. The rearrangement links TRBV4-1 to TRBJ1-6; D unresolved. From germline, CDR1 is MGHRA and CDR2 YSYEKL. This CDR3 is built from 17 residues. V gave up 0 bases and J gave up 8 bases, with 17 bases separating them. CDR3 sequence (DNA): TGCGCCAGCAGCCAAGAATTGGAGGGAGGGAGGGATTCACCCCTCCACTTT. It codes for CASSQELEGGRDSPLHF.

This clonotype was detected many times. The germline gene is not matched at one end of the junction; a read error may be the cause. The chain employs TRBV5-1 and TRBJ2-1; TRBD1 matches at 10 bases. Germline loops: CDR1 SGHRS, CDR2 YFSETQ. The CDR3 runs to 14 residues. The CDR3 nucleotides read TGCGCCAGCAGCACGGACAGGGGGAATAATGTGCAGTTCTTC. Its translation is CASSTDRGNNVQFF.

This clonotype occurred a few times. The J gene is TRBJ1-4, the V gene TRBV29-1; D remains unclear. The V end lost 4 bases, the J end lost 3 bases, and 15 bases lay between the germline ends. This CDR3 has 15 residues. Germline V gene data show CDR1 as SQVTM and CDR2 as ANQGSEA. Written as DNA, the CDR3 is TGCAGCGTTGCCCTACTAGGAGGATCTAATGAAAAACTGTTTTTT. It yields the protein CSVALLGGSNEKLFF.

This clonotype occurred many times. The CDR3 nucleotides are TGTGCCAGCAGTACATCGGGGGGACAACGTAATCAGCCCCAGCATTTT. Its protein product is CASSTSGGQRNQPQHF. The chain uses TRBV28 and TRBJ1-5; D may be TRBD1 (6 bases). This CDR3 is built from 16 residues. Deletions cut 5 bases from V and 4 bases from J, with 18 bases between. Germline V gives CDR1 MDHEN, CDR2 SYDVKM.

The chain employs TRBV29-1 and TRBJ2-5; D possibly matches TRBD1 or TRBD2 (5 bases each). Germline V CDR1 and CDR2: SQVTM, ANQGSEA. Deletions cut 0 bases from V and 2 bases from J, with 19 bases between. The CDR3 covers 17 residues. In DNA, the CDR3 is TGCAGCGTTGAAGAGAGTTTAGGTGGGACGGCACAAGAGACCCAGTACTTC. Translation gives CSVEESLGGTAQETQYF.

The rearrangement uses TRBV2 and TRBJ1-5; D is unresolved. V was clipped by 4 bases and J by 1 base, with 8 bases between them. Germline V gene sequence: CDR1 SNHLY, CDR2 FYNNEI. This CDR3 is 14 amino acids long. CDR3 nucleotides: TGTGCCAGCAGTGGGGCCAGCAGCAATCAGCCCCAGCATTTT. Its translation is CASSGASSNQPQHF.

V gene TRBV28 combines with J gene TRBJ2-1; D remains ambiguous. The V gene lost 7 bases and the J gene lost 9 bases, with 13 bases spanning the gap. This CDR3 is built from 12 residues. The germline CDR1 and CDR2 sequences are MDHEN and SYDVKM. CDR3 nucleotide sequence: TGTGCCAGCACTACTAATTGGGGTGAGCAGTTCTTC. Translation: CASTTNWGEQFF.

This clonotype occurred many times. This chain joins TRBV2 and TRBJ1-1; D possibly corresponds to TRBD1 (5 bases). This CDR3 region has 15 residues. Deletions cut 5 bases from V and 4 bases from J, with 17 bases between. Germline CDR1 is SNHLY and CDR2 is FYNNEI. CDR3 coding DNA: TGTGCCAGCAGTTCTCTGGGGGGAGGAATCACTGAAGCTTTCTTT. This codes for CASSSLGGGITEAFF.

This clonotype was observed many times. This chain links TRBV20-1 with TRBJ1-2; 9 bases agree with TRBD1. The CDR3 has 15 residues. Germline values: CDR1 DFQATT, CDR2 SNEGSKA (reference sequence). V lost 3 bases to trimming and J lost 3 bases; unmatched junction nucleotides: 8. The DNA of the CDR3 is TGCAGTGCTAGCCCGGGGACAGGGTGGGACTATGGCTACACCTTC. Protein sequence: CSASPGTGWDYGYTF.

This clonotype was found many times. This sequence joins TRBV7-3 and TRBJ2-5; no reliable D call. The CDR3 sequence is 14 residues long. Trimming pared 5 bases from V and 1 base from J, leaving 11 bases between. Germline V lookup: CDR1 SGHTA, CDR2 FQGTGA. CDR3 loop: CASSATSAQETQYF. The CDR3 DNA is TGTGCCAGCAGCGCCACGTCGGCCCAAGAGACCCAGTACTTC. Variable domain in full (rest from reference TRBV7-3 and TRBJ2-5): GAGVSQTPSNKVTEKGKYVELRCDPISGHTALYWYRQSLGQGPEFLIYFQGTGAADDSGLPNDRFFAVRPEGSVSTLKIQRTERGDSAVYLCASSATSAQETQYFGPGTRLLVL.

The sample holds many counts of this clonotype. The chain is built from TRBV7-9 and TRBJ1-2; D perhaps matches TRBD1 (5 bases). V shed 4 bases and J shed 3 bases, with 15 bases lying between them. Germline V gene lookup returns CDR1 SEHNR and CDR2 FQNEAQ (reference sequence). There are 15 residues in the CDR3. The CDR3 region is CASSSLTVTDYGYTF. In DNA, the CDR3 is TGTGCCAGCAGCTCCTTGACAGTTACGGACTATGGCTACACCTTC.

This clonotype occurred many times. CDR3 nucleotide sequence: TGTGCCAGCAGTGAGAGCGGGGCCACAGATACGCAGTATTTT. Translation: CASSESGATDTQYF. This chain links TRBV6-4 with TRBJ2-3; TRBD2 aligns across 7 bases. With 3 bases clipped from V and 2 bases from J, the junction kept 2 bases outside the gene matches. CDR1 is MRHNA and CDR2 is SNTAGT in the germline V gene. CDR3 length: 14 amino acids.

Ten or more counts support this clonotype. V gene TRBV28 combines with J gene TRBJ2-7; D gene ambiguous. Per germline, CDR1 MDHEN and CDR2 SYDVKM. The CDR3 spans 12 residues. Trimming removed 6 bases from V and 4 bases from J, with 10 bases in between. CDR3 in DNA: TGTGCCAGCAGGTCCCCTAGTTACGAGCAGTACTTC. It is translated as CASRSPSYEQYF.